This T cell receptor (beta chain) comes out of a study of blood T cell repertoires in COVID-19. As for the study in general: Acute-phase and convalescent COVID-19 samples originated in the United States, Italy and Spain. Sample material is recorded as cDNA or gDNA derived from T cells, B-cell-depleted T cells, or PBMCs.

Those enrolled in Seattle joined during active infection and were followed longitudinally afterward. The authors' processing: How many nucleated cells were present was estimated from reference gene primer amplification. Repertoires were generated with immunoSEQ multiplex PCR, while TCRdb's copy carries only in-frame clones and drops some. V, J and clone size derive from that table, while D and trimming were established from the DNA sequence. This table holds under 400,000 clones, about nine tenths found once. The ends lost 6 bases at V and 6 bases at J; junction bases unmatched: 7. Germline CDR1 SNHLY, CDR2 FYNNEI. This CDR3 is built from 14 residues.

The material sequenced was peripheral blood. The J gene is TRBJ1-5, the V gene TRBV2; the match to TRBD1 covers 8 bases. The sequence was collected from a woman aged 25 to 39 with COVID-19, enrolled during active disease. The DNA of the CDR3 is TGTGCCAGCAGCGGACAGGGTATGGGTCAGCCCCAGCATTTT. Residues: CASSGQGMGQPQHF.